The clone carrying this T cell receptor (beta chain) was detected only a few times. Its antigen is still unknown. A junction end diverges from the germline sequence, so it may reflect a read error. This entry comes from a study of CD8 T cells in ankylosing spondylitis. Broader study findings: Peripheral blood samples showed relatively rare disease-linked clones, and these clones were CD8+. About 8 highly homologous variants made up a TCR beta motif, and this motif appeared characteristic of ankylosing spondylitis blood.

Molecular-barcoded quantitative 5'-RACE produced these TCR beta libraries. TCRdb re-derived calls from the 5' RACE reads in MiXCR, one entry per CDR3 protein. The sample yields roughly 400,000 distinct CDR3 sequences, 20% to 25% seen once. The sequence came from a male donor with ankylosing spondylitis. What was sequenced was blood, either unsorted or a sorted T cell fraction (not recorded which).

The chain's CDR3 is CACSLLLAGGNTGELFF. CDR3 coding DNA: TGTGCCTGCAGCTTATTACTAGCGGGGGGGAACACCGGGGAGCTGTTTTTT. This rearrangement joins TRBV11-2 to TRBJ2-2; 12 nucleotides align to TRBD2. This CDR3 contains 17 residues. Germline CDR1 SGHAT, CDR2 FQNNGV.